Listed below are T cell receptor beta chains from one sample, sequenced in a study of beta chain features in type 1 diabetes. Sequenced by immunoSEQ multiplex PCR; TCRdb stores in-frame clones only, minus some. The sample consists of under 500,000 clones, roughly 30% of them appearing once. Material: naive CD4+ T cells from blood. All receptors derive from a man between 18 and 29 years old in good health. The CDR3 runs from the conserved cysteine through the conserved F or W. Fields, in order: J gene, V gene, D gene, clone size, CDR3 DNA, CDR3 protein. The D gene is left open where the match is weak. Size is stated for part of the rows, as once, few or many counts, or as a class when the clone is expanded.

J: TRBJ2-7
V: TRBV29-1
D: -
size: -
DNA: TGCAGCGCTGTGACAGTCCCCTACGAGCAGTACTTC
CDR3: CSAVTVPYEQYF

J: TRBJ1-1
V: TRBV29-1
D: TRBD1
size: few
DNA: TGCAGCGTGACAGGGGTGACTGAAGCTTTCTTT
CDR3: CSVTGVTEAFF

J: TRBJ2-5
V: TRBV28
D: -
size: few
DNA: TGTGCCAGCAGTACCCTGGCGGGGCATCAAGAGACCCAGTACTTC
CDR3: CASSTLAGHQETQYF

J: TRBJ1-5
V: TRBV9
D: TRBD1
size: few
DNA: TGTGCCAGCAGCGTTACCGGGACAGTAAATCAGCCCCAGCATTTT
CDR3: CASSVTGTVNQPQHF

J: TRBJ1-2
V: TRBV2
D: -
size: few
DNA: TGTGCCAGCAGTGAGTCTGACTGGGATGGCTACACCTTC
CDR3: CASSESDWDGYTF

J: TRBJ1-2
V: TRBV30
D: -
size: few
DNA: TGTGCCTGGGGTGAGGCCGCTAACTATGGCTACACCTTC
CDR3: CAWGEAANYGYTF

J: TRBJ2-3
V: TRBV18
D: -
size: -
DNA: TGTGCCAGCGGGGGAGTGAGCACAGATACGCAGTATTTT
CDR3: CASGGVSTDTQYF

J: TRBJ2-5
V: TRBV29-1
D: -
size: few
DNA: TGCAGCGTCGGACGGGGATACCAAGAGACCCAGTACTTC
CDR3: CSVGRGYQETQYF

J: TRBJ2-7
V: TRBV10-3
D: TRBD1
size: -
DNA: TGTGCCATCAGAGACCCACAGGGGCTCTCCTACGAGCAGTACTTC
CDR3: CAIRDPQGLSYEQYF

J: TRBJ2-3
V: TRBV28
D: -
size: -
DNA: TGTGCCAGCTTTGGTAGGCCTAGCACAGATACGCAGTATTTT
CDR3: CASFGRPSTDTQYF

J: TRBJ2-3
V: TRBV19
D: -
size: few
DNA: TGTGCCAGTAGTAGGACAGTTGACACAGATACGCAGTATTTT
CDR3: CASSRTVDTDTQYF

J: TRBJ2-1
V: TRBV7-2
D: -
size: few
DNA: TGTGCCAGCAGCTCCCCGAGGGGACCTAAGGAGCAGTTCTTC
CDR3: CASSSPRGPKEQFF

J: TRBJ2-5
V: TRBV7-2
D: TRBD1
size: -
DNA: TGTGCCAGCAGCTCACAGGGGTTTGAAGTGACCCAGTACTTC
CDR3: CASSSQGFEVTQYF

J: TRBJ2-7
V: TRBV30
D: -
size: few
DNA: TGTGCCTGGAGTGTAGGTGAGCAGTACTTC
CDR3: CAWSVGEQYF

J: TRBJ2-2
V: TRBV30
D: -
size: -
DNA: TGTGCCTGGAGCCGGACAGCGAACACCGGGGAGCTGTTTTTT
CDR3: CAWSRTANTGELFF

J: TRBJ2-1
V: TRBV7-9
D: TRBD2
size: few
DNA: TGTGCCAGCAGCTTCGGGACTAGCGGCCCGTACAATGAGCAGTTCTTC
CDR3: CASSFGTSGPYNEQFF

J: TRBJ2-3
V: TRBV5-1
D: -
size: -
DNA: TGCGCCAGCAGCCTACCCGGGACGGGAACAGATACGCAGTATTTT
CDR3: CASSLPGTGTDTQYF

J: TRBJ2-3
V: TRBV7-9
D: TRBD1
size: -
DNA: TGTGCCAGCCGCAGGCAGGGGACAGGGGATACGCAGTATTTT
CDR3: CASRRQGTGDTQYF

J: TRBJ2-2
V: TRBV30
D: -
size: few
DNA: TGTGCCTGGAGCACAGGGAACACCGGGGAGCTGTTTTTT
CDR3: CAWSTGNTGELFF

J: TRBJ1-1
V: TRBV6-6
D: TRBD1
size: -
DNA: TGTGCCAGCAGACTACGGGGACAGGGATCGACTGAAGCTTTCTTT
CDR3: CASRLRGQGSTEAFF

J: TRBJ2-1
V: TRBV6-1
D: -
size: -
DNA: TGTGCCAGCACCCCTGGGTGGACGAGCAATGAGCAGTTCTTC
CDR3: CASTPGWTSNEQFF

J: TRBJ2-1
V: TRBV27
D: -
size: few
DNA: TGTGCCAGCAGTCCCAGACGACTAGGCTCCAATGAGCAGTTCTTC
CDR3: CASSPRRLGSNEQFF

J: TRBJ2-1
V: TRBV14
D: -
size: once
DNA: TGTGCCAGCGAGGGAGGTTTCTACAATGAGCAGTTCTTC
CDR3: CASEGGFYNEQFF

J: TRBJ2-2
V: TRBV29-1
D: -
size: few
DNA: TGCAGCGTTGAACTAGCGACCGGGGAGCTGTTTTTT
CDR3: CSVELATGELFF

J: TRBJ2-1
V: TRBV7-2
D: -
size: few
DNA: TGTGCCAGCAGCTTAGTGCCAGGAAATGAGCAGTTCTTC
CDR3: CASSLVPGNEQFF

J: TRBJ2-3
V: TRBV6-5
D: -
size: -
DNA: TGTGCCAGCAGATGGGGCTTCGGGGGCACAGATACGCAGTATTTT
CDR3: CASRWGFGGTDTQYF